Given below is one TCR beta chain in context. Antigen: not known. This same CDR3 is encoded by further DNA sequences in the sample. This sample stems from a study of cytomegalovirus exposure and HLA in healthy donors. Study-wide results and caveats: Cytomegalovirus-associated TCR beta chains were listed, numbering 150 to 200.

With 60 Vbeta and 13 Jbeta primers, the PCR was carried out. Here immunoSEQ multiplex PCR was the method, and the copy in TCRdb shows in-frame clones only, minus some. In the table there are around 140,000 clones, 80% of which are singletons. Deletions cut 2 bases from V and 3 bases from J, with 8 bases between. This CDR3 contains 13 residues. Germline CDR1 is MDHEN and CDR2 is SYDVKM. The material sequenced was PBMCs. The receptor's source is a man between 50 and 59 years old in good health and CMV-seronegative. The V call is TRBV28, the J call TRBJ2-7; possible D gene TRBD1, 6 bases. This CDR3 reads CASSLSRGYEQYF. The CDR3 nucleotides read TGTGCCAGCAGTTTAAGCAGGGGCTACGAGCAGTACTTC.